This is a list of T cell receptor beta chains from one sample in a study of blood T cell dynamics during melanoma immunotherapy. Assay used: immunoSEQ multiplex PCR; TCRdb lists only in-frame clones, some missing. The sample shows roughly 11,000 clones, approximately 89% of them seen only once. The sequenced sample was blood, obtained from a patient treated with checkpoint blockade. The origin of the receptors is a human donor with melanoma. CDR3s include the opening cysteine and the closing phenylalanine or tryptophan. The order of the fields is J gene, V gene, D gene, clone size, CDR3 protein, CDR3 DNA. A D gene is named only where the DNA matches it firmly. A clone size is listed for some rows: how often the clone was seen (once, few, many), or a class if it is expanded.

TRBJ1-1	TRBV5-4	.	.	CASSFGTGNTEAFF	TGTGCCAGCAGCTTCGGAACAGGGAACACTGAAGCTTTCTTT
TRBJ1-1	TRBV27	.	.	CASSFRGVSEAFF	TGTGCCAGCAGTTTCAGAGGAGTCTCTGAAGCTTTCTTT
TRBJ2-1	TRBV4-3	.	.	CASSQAGVGTTVDNEQFF	TGCGCCAGCAGCCAAGCGGGGGTCGGGACCACAGTCGACAATGAGCAGTTCTTC
TRBJ2-3	TRBV5-1	.	.	CASSLGPLGLRTDTQYF	TGCGCCAGCAGCTTGGGGCCCCTGGGCCTGCGCACAGATACGCAGTATTTT
TRBJ2-1	TRBV27	TRBD1	.	CASSLRDRGGNEQFF	TGTGCCAGCAGTCTCCGGGACAGGGGCGGGAATGAGCAGTTCTTC
TRBJ2-3	TRBV9	TRBD2	.	CASSTGLALGTDTQYF	TGTGCCAGCAGCACGGGACTAGCTCTCGGTACAGATACGCAGTATTTT
TRBJ2-2	TRBV6-5	TRBD2	once	CASSNSGRGTGELFF	TGTGCCAGCAGCAATAGCGGGAGGGGGACCGGGGAGCTGTTTTTT
TRBJ1-4	TRBV30	.	.	CAWSPLNHGGYKLFF	TGTGCCTGGAGTCCCCTTAACCACGGGGGCTATAAACTGTTTTTT
TRBJ2-2	TRBV7-3	.	.	CASSLSTGELFF	TGTGCCAGCAGCTTAAGCACCGGGGAGCTGTTTTTT
TRBJ2-5	TRBV27	.	.	CASSLFRGLGETQYF	TGTGCCAGCAGTCTATTCCGGGGCCTAGGGGAGACCCAGTACTTC
TRBJ2-1	TRBV19	.	.	CASSPQGNEQFF	TGTGCCAGTAGTCCCCAAGGCAATGAGCAGTTCTTC
TRBJ2-7	TRBV7-2	TRBD1	.	CASSPRQGGYEQYF	TGTGCCAGCAGCCCGCGACAGGGGGGCTACGAGCAGTACTTC
TRBJ1-5	TRBV7-8	.	once	CASSLGGGWPQHF	TGTGCCAGCAGCTTGGGGGGGGGATGGCCCCAGCATTTT
TRBJ1-5	TRBV18	.	few	CASSPDGYSNQPQHF	TGTGCCAGCTCACCGGACGGCTATAGCAATCAGCCCCAGCATTTT
TRBJ2-7	TRBV25-1	TRBD2	.	CASSDPRGSGASPSEQYF	TGTGCCAGCAGTGACCCCCGGGGTAGCGGGGCCTCTCCCTCCGAGCAGTACTTC
TRBJ2-7	TRBV7-9	.	.	CASSLGEEQYF	TGTGCCAGCAGCTTAGGTGAAGAGCAGTACTTC
TRBJ1-4	TRBV11-2	.	.	CASSRRGYEKLFF	TGTGCCAGCAGCCGCAGGGGTTATGAAAAACTGTTTTTT
TRBJ1-5	TRBV19	TRBD1	.	CASMGRGLDQPQHF	TGTGCCAGTATGGGCAGGGGGCTGGATCAGCCCCAGCATTTT
TRBJ1-2	TRBV28	.	.	CASMVGGDYGYTF	TGTGCCAGCATGGTGGGGGGTGACTATGGCTACACCTTC
TRBJ1-2	TRBV7-8	.	once	CASSLGGAGYGYTF	TGTGCCAGCAGCTTAGGGGGGGCCGGGTATGGCTACACCTTC
TRBJ2-7	TRBV7-3	.	once	CASSRDTGEQYF	TGTGCCAGCAGCCGAGACACGGGGGAGCAGTACTTC
TRBJ2-1	TRBV2	.	once	CASSDLARLGQFF	TGTGCCAGCAGTGACCTAGCGAGACTGGGGCAGTTCTTC
TRBJ2-5	TRBV7-8	.	.	CASSGRALQETQYF	TGTGCCAGCAGCGGCCGGGCCCTACAAGAGACCCAGTACTTC
TRBJ2-6	TRBV21-1	.	.	CASSKSVSRTGTTGTLPGANVLTF	TGTGCCAGCAGCAAATCCGTCTCCCGAACCGGGACCACAGGGACCCTACCTGGGGCCAACGTCCTGACTTTC
TRBJ1-1	TRBV28	.	.	CASRVPGRSYTEAFF	TGTGCCAGCAGAGTCCCTGGGAGGTCGTACACTGAAGCTTTCTTT
TRBJ2-3	TRBV5-1	.	.	CASSLWGDGEETDTQYF	TGCGCCAGCAGCTTGTGGGGCGACGGGGAAGAGACAGATACGCAGTATTTT
TRBJ2-7	TRBV4-1	.	once	CASSQGAGPSYEQYF	TGCGCCAGCAGCCAAGGGGCGGGACCCTCCTACGAGCAGTACTTC
TRBJ2-5	TRBV19	TRBD2	.	CASSIGGGPQETQYF	TGTGCCAGTAGTATAGGGGGAGGGCCGCAAGAGACCCAGTACTTC
TRBJ2-5	TRBV6-5	TRBD1	.	CASKSPQGEETQYF	TGTGCCAGCAAAAGCCCACAGGGGGAAGAGACCCAGTACTTC
TRBJ2-7	TRBV7-9	.	.	CASSRAGALYEQYF	TGTGCCAGCAGCCGGGCGGGCGCCCTCTACGAGCAGTACTTC